The rows below give T cell receptor beta chains drawn from one sample of a study of blood T cells in healthy people across ages. TCRdb re-called the 5' RACE reads with MiXCR, one entry per CDR3 protein. The table has about 780,000 distinct CDR3 sequences, more than 35% seen once. Sequencing used blood. These receptors were taken from an elderly man in good health. Both conserved end residues are part of each CDR3. The D gene is left open where the match is weak. Some rows mark clone size as missing; the rest say once, few, many or name a class of expanded clone.

D: .
V: TRBV5-1
J: TRBJ1-6
size: .
length: 16
DNA: TGCGCCAGCAGTTCCACTGGGGGACTGGGGAATTCACCCCTCCACTTT
CDR3: CASSSTGGLGNSPLHF

D: .
V: TRBV11-3
J: TRBJ2-3
size: few
length: 15
DNA: TGTGCCAGCAGATCACATATAAAGAGCACAGATACGCAGTATTTT
CDR3: CASRSHIKSTDTQYF

D: TRBD2
V: TRBV20-1
J: TRBJ2-1
size: .
length: 16
DNA: TGCAGTGCTAGCGACCCGGGACTAGCGGGAGTCAATGAGCAGTTCTTC
CDR3: CSASDPGLAGVNEQFF

D: TRBD2
V: TRBV20-1
J: TRBJ2-5
size: .
length: 17
DNA: TGCAGTGCTAGAGATCAGGGCCGGGGGGGCTTTAGGGAGACCCAGTACTTC
CDR3: CSARDQGRGGFRETQYF

D: .
V: TRBV30
J: TRBJ2-4
size: .
length: 14
DNA: TGTGCCTGGGGAACGGTGGGTGGTAAAAACATTCAGTACTTC
CDR3: CAWGTVGGKNIQYF

D: .
V: TRBV2
J: TRBJ1-3
size: .
length: 13
DNA: TGTGCCAGCAGTGGGGCAGCTGGAAACACCATATATTTT
CDR3: CASSGAAGNTIYF

D: .
V: TRBV6-6
J: TRBJ2-2
size: .
length: 16
DNA: TGTGCCAGCAGTTCCCAGGGGGGGAAGAGGACCGGGGAGCTGTTTTTT
CDR3: CASSSQGGKRTGELFF

D: .
V: TRBV11-2
J: TRBJ2-7
size: .
length: 15
DNA: TGTGCCAGCAGCTTAGATCGGGACCTAACCTACGAGCAGTACTTC
CDR3: CASSLDRDLTYEQYF

D: TRBD1
V: TRBV20-1
J: TRBJ2-3
size: many
length: 14
DNA: TGCAGTGCTACCCCGGGACAGGGGACAGATACGCAGTATTTT
CDR3: CSATPGQGTDTQYF

D: TRBD1
V: TRBV6-2/TRBV6-3
J: TRBJ2-7
size: once
length: 15
DNA: TGTGCCAGCAGTTACGGGACAGGCCCTCTAAGCGAGCAGTACTTC
CDR3: CASSYGTGPLSEQYF

D: TRBD1
V: TRBV5-1
J: TRBJ1-5
size: few
length: 17
DNA: TGCGCCAGCAGCCCCGGGCCCGGACAGGGAGGTTATCAGCCCCAGCATTTT
CDR3: CASSPGPGQGGYQPQHF

D: TRBD1
V: TRBV7-8
J: TRBJ2-5
size: few
length: 15
DNA: TGTGCCAGCAGCCGAGGAAGGACAGGGCAAGAGACCCAGTACTTC
CDR3: CASSRGRTGQETQYF

D: TRBD1
V: TRBV25-1
J: TRBJ2-7
size: .
length: 17
DNA: TGTGCCAGCAGTGAAAAATTAGGGACAGGATCCTACAATGAGCAGTACTTC
CDR3: CASSEKLGTGSYNEQYF

D: .
V: TRBV7-2
J: TRBJ2-3
size: few
length: 15
DNA: TGTGCCAGCAGCTTAGTGGCGAGTAGCACAGATACGCAGTATTTT
CDR3: CASSLVASSTDTQYF

D: TRBD1
V: TRBV11-3
J: TRBJ2-1
size: .
length: 15
DNA: TGTGCCAGCAGCCCCGGGACAGTCTCCTACAATGAGCAGTTCTTC
CDR3: CASSPGTVSYNEQFF

D: .
V: TRBV12-3/TRBV12-4
J: TRBJ1-5
size: .
length: 13
DNA: TGTGCCAGCAGTCCAGGGGCCTATCAGCCCCAGCATTTT
CDR3: CASSPGAYQPQHF

D: .
V: TRBV6-4
J: TRBJ2-7
size: few
length: 15
DNA: TGTGCCAGCACCATTGTACGGGACCGCTGCTACGAGCAGTACTTC
CDR3: CASTIVRDRCYEQYF

D: .
V: TRBV7-2
J: TRBJ1-1
size: .
length: 14
DNA: TGTGCCAGCGGGATTGTGGGGTTTCGCACTGAAGCTTTCTTT
CDR3: CASGIVGFRTEAFF

D: .
V: TRBV29-1
J: TRBJ2-5
size: few
length: 13
DNA: TGCAGCGTCCGCACTGGGGGCCAAGAGACCCAGTACTTC
CDR3: CSVRTGGQETQYF

D: TRBD1
V: TRBV12-3/TRBV12-4
J: TRBJ1-1
size: .
length: 14
DNA: TGTGCCAGCATTCCGACAGGGGTTGACACTGAAGCTTTCTTT
CDR3: CASIPTGVDTEAFF

D: TRBD2
V: TRBV5-1
J: TRBJ2-7
size: .
length: 15
DNA: TGCGCCAGTAGCAGCCCGGGGGGTCGCAACTACGAGCAGTACTTC
CDR3: CASSSPGGRNYEQYF

D: TRBD2
V: TRBV6-6
J: TRBJ2-7
size: .
length: 14
DNA: TGTGCCAGCAGGCCGGGACTAAATCGCTACGAGCAGTACTTC
CDR3: CASRPGLNRYEQYF

D: .
V: TRBV7-8
J: TRBJ2-5
size: .
length: 13
DNA: TGTGCCAGCAGCTTAGGGACAATTGAGACCCAGTACTTC
CDR3: CASSLGTIETQYF

D: .
V: TRBV5-1
J: TRBJ2-7
size: .
length: 17
DNA: TGCGCCAGCAGCTTGGAATCTTGGGGGAGCTCCTACAATGAGCAGTACTTC
CDR3: CASSLESWGSSYNEQYF

D: TRBD2
V: TRBV27
J: TRBJ2-1
size: .
length: 12
DNA: TGTGCCAGCACGGGGGGGGTCGATGAGCAGTTCTTC
CDR3: CASTGGVDEQFF

D: .
V: TRBV5-5
J: TRBJ2-2
size: many
length: 18
DNA: TGTGCCAGCAGCTTCCAAGACCCGAGGCTACTGGGCGCCGGGGAGCTGTTTTTT
CDR3: CASSFQDPRLLGAGELFF

D: .
V: TRBV21-1
J: TRBJ1-6
size: few
length: 15
DNA: TGTGCCAGCAGCAAGGGATTTCAAGGGGGTTCACCCCTCCACTTT
CDR3: CASSKGFQGGSPLHF

D: .
V: TRBV29-1
J: TRBJ2-3
size: many
length: 15
DNA: TGCAGCGTTGAAGTATCAGGTTCTAGCACAGATACGCAGTATTTT
CDR3: CSVEVSGSSTDTQYF

D: .
V: TRBV7-3
J: TRBJ2-3
size: .
length: 14
DNA: TGTGCCAGCAGCCGCCGACACCGCACAGATACGCAGTATTTT
CDR3: CASSRRHRTDTQYF

D: TRBD1
V: TRBV29-1
J: TRBJ2-7
size: few
length: 14
DNA: TGCAGCGTTGAACTCGGGACAGGGGGCGGGGGGCAGTACTTC
CDR3: CSVELGTGGGGQYF